This note documents a single T cell receptor beta chain sequence. There are many counts of this clonotype. It has no known antigen specificity. There are no base qualities to consult, and no much larger clone falls within one base. The method behind the library was RACE. TCRdb records NextSeq 500 as the sequencer. Library preparation attached unique molecular identifiers to individual cDNA molecules for quantitative, reproducible TCR counting. From each blood RNA sample, both TCR alpha and TCR beta chains were sequenced. Concerning the study's data processing: Samples had a median of roughly 100,000 TCRs, with a range from roughly 20,000 to 690,600. V, J and CDR3 annotation of the TCR reads was carried out using the Decombinator software suite. For the PS versus PT1 abundance plots, all samples were subsampled to the same number of TCRs (28,000). Expanded TCRs were defined as absent before sensitization and observed at least eight times at the 2-week time point. TCRdb applied fastp at Q25 and MiXCR to the public reads, then kept only in-frame beta chains. Entries that share a CDR3 protein sequence are merged under the most common genes and DNA. Clone size and V and J calls follow TCRdb, not the original study. The sample contains tens of thousands of distinct CDR3 sequences, about 8% of them found a single time. Clones ranked in the top ten supply around 1.5% of the sample.

The entry originates in a study of human T cells and chemical hapten exposure (dated by TCRdb to the early 2020s). A note on the overall study: For sensitization, 2% DPC in acetone was applied to a roughly 2 cm by roughly 2 cm area of upper inner arm skin. Weekly therapeutic DPC doses were additionally applied to the scalp of patients throughout the roughly 22-week study period. Patch tests used Finn chambers with 0.01% DPC on the upper back, scored after 6 days by International Contact Dermatitis Research Group standards. The patient cohort, mostly female, included alopecia areata with under or over 50% scalp involvement, alopecia totalis and alopecia universalis. Libraries were combined into a pool for sequencing, and differences in TCR yield between samples came mainly from small differences in library volumes within the pool. The study tracked peripheral blood TCR repertoire changes in vivo during primary and secondary sensitization to the hapten diphenylcyclopropenone (DPC) in alopecia patients. Blood samples were taken from patients before sensitization (week 0) and then at 2, 6 and about 24 weeks after DPC sensitization. For TCR sequencing, blood came from approximately 29 alopecia patients at anywhere from one to four time points (pre-sensitization, 2, 6 and 24 weeks). The paper as a whole reports these results and caveats: The number of PT1 expanded TCRs positively correlated with patch test score, significant at thresholds 8, 16 and 32 but not 4. Expanded TCRs formed significantly more large CDR3 similarity clusters than pre-sensitization or healthy control sets, consistent with antigen-driven responses. The number of TCRs above 1 in 1000 frequency did not change with DPC sensitization; there was no evidence of global repertoire structure alterations. Repeated subsampling changed both the strength of the expansion versus patch-test correlation and the threshold at which the correlation became significant. Because all patients had alopecia, a presumed autoimmune disease, the immune response of the patients might differ from that of healthy individuals.

The time point tag for this specimen amounts to: patch test 1, 2 weeks after DPC sensitization. Per the publication, the treatment or condition label means: therapeutic diphenylcyclopropenone sensitization with weekly scalp DPC. Blood at each patch-test visit was drawn before the patch test was applied. Patients were eligible if aged 18 to 70, diagnosed with alopecia and judged suitable for DPC therapy, and pregnant patients were excluded. Total RNA was extracted from unfractionated whole blood collected in Tempus Blood RNA tubes. V was cut back by 4 bases and J by 0 bases, leaving a gap of 6 bases between them. The germline V gene (reference sequence) specifies SEHNR as CDR1 and FQNEAQ as CDR2. The CDR3 runs 14 residues from the cysteine to the phenylalanine. CDR3 DNA is the only sequence kept; it has 42 bases, read in frame from the first base.

Sequenced material: whole blood, taken in connection with sensitization to the hapten diphenylcyclopropenone (DPC). The TCR comes from a woman under 40 with alopecia areata. Some clones in this sample may be carry-over from other donors' samples. The rearrangement combines TRBV7-9 with TRBJ1-4; the D gene cannot be resolved reliably. The DNA reads as follows: TGTGCCAGCAGCTGGGCCGCAACTAATGAAAAACTGTTTTTT. It codes for CASSWAATNEKLFF.